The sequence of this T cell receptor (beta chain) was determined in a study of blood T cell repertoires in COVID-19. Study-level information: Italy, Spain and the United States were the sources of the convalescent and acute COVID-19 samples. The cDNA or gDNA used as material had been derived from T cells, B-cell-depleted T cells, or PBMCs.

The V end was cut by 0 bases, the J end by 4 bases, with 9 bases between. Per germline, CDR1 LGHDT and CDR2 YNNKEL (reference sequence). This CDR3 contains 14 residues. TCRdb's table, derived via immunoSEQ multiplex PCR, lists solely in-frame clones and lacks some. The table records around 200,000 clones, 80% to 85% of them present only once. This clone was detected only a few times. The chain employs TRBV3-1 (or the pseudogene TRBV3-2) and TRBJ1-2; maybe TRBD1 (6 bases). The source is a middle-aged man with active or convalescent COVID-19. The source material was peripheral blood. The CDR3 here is CASSQEIRGYGYTF. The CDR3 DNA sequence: TGTGCCAGCAGCCAAGAGATCAGGGGCTATGGCTACACCTTC.